The T cell receptor (beta chain) under discussion was sequenced for a study of T cell responses to AZD1222 COVID-19 vaccine. Assay: immunoSEQ multiplex PCR; the TCRdb copy retains only in-frame clones and omits some. The profile shows under 150,000 clones, 91% of them singletons. Looked up from germline, CDR1 is MNHEY and CDR2 is SVGAGI. Between the trimmed V and J ends, which lost 5 bases and 3 bases, there was a span of 11 bases. The CDR3 spans 13 residues. The sample holds one count of this clone. The J gene is TRBJ2-7, the V gene TRBV6-5; D might be TRBD1 (6 bases). The source is an adult in good health. This sample comprised peripheral blood, obtained on day 0 of AZD1222 vaccination. The CDR3 DNA sequence: TGTGCCAGCAGTCTAGGGGGTCTCTACGAGCAGTACTTC. Amino acids: CASSLGGLYEQYF.